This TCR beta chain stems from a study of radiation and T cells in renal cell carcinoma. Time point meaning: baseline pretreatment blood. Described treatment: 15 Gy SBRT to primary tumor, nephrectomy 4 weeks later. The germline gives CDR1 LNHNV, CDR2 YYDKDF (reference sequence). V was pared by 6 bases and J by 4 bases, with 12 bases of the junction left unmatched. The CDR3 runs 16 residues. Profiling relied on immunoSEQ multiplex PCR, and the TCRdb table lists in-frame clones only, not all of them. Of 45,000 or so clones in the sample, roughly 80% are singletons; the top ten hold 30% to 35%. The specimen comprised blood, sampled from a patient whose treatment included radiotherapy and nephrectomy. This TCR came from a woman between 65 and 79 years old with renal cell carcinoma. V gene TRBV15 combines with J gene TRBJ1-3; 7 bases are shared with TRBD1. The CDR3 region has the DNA TGTGCCACCAGACCCAATAGACAGGGCTCCGGAAACACCATATATTTT. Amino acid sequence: CATRPNRQGSGNTIYF.